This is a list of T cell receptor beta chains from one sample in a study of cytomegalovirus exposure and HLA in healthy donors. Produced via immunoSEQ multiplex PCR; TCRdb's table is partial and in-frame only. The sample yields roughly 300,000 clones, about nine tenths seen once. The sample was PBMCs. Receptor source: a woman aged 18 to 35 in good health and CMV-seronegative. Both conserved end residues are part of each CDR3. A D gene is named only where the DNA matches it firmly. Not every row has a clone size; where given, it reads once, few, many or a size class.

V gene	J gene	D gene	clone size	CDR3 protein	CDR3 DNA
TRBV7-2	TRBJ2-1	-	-	CASSPYLNNEQFF	TGTGCCAGCAGTCCCTATCTAAACAATGAGCAGTTCTTC
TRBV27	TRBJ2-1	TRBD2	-	CASILKAGGPWGEQFF	TGTGCCAGCATTCTTAAAGCGGGAGGACCGTGGGGTGAGCAGTTCTTC
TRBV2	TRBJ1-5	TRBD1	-	CASSPSRGTGGPGSNQPQHF	TGTGCCAGCAGCCCAAGTAGGGGGACAGGGGGACCCGGGAGCAATCAGCCCCAGCATTTT
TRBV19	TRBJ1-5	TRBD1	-	CATTDRGGSNQPQHF	TGTGCCACCACGGACAGGGGGGGGAGCAATCAGCCCCAGCATTTT
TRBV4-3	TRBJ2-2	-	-	CASSPRRDGELFF	TGCGCCAGCAGCCCCCGGCGGGACGGGGAGCTGTTTTTT
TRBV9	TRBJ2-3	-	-	CASSPFGGSVSTDTQYF	TGTGCCAGCAGCCCCTTCGGGGGAAGTGTGAGCACAGATACGCAGTATTTT
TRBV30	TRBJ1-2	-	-	CAWPPRRQNYGYTF	TGTGCCTGGCCTCCCCGGCGACAGAACTATGGCTACACCTTC
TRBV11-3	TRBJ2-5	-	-	CASSLGVGGAQETQYF	TGTGCCAGCAGCTTAGGGGTCGGAGGAGCCCAAGAGACCCAGTACTTC
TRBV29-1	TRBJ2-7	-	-	CSVDGAPYEQYF	TGCAGCGTTGATGGGGCCCCCTACGAGCAGTACTTC
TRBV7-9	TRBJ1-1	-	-	CASSLSGAEAFF	TGTGCCAGCAGTCTCTCCGGGGCTGAAGCTTTCTTT
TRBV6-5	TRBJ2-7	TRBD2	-	CASSPTSGPYEQYF	TGTGCCAGCAGCCCGACTAGCGGCCCCTACGAGCAGTACTTC
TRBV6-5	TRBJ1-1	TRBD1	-	CASRGTGRYTEAFF	TGTGCCAGCAGGGGGACAGGCCGATACACTGAAGCTTTCTTT
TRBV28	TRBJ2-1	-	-	CASRTIRAPTYNEQFF	TGTGCCAGCAGGACTATCCGGGCACCTACTTACAATGAGCAGTTCTTC
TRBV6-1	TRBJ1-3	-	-	CASSEFQGWRNTIYF	TGTGCCAGCAGTGAGTTTCAGGGATGGAGAAACACCATATATTTT
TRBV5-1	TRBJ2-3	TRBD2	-	CASSLAGLAGGADTQYF	TGCGCCAGCAGCTTGGCCGGACTAGCGGGAGGAGCAGATACGCAGTATTTT
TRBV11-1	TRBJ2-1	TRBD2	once	CASSRTSGLAHEQFF	TGTGCCAGCAGCCGAACTAGCGGACTAGCCCATGAGCAGTTCTTC
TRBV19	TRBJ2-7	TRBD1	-	CASSGPDRGYEQYF	TGTGCCAGTAGTGGCCCGGACAGGGGGTACGAGCAGTACTTC
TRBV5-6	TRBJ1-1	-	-	CASSLELGGTEAFF	TGTGCCAGCAGCTTGGAGTTAGGAGGCACTGAAGCTTTCTTT
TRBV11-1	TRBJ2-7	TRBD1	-	CASSLEGTGRTYEQYF	TGTGCCAGCAGCTTAGAAGGGACAGGGCGGACCTACGAGCAGTACTTC
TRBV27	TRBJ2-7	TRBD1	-	CASSFAGGSYEQYF	TGTGCCAGCAGTTTCGCAGGGGGCTCCTACGAGCAGTACTTC
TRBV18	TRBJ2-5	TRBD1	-	CASSPGDREGETQYF	TGTGCCAGCTCACCAGGGGACAGGGAGGGAGAGACCCAGTACTTC
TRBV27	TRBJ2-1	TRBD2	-	CASSSGGSYNEQFF	TGTGCCAGCAGCTCGGGGGGTAGCTACAATGAGCAGTTCTTC
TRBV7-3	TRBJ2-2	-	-	CASSLRGTGELFF	TGTGCCAGCAGCTTACGGGGGACCGGGGAGCTGTTTTTT
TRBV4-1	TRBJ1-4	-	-	CASSLDRIATNEKLFF	TGCGCCAGCAGCCTCGACAGAATTGCAACTAATGAAAAACTGTTTTTT
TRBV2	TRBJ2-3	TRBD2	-	CARSTSGVTDTQYF	TGTGCCAGGTCGACTAGCGGGGTAACAGATACGCAGTATTTT
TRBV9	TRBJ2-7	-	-	CASTRGEQYF	TGTGCCAGCACGCGGGGCGAGCAGTACTTC
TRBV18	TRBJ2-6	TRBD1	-	CASSPQRQGALGANVLTF	TGTGCCAGCTCACCACAGAGACAGGGGGCATTGGGGGCCAACGTCCTGACTTTC
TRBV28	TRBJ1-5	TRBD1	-	CASRYDRANGQPQHF	TGTGCCAGCAGGTATGACAGGGCTAATGGGCAGCCCCAGCATTTT
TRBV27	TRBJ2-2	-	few	CASSSPGETGELFF	TGTGCCAGCAGTTCCCCGGGGGAAACCGGGGAGCTGTTTTTT
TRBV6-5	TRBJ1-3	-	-	CASSYTAGQIGNTIYF	TGTGCCAGCAGTTACACGGCAGGGCAGATCGGGAACACCATATATTTT
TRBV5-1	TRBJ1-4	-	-	CASSLQGLPGANEKLFF	TGCGCCAGCAGCTTGCAGGGGCTCCCAGGGGCTAATGAAAAACTGTTTTTT
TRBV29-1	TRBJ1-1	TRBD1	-	CSAAGTGDVAFF	TGCAGCGCCGCCGGGACAGGGGACGTGGCTTTCTTT
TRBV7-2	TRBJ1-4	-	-	CASSTGQGSEKLFF	TGTGCCAGCAGCACGGGACAAGGGAGTGAAAAACTGTTTTTT
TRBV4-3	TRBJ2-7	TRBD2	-	CASSHARDYAIYEQYF	TGCGCCAGCAGCCACGCGAGGGACTATGCAATCTACGAGCAGTACTTC
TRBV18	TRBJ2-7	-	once	CASSPGRGLYEQYF	TGTGCCAGCTCCCCGGGGCGGGGGCTCTACGAGCAGTACTTC
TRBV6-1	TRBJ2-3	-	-	CASSESVGGGRTSPDTQYF	TGTGCCAGCAGTGAATCGGTTGGAGGAGGCAGAACCTCGCCAGATACGCAGTATTTT
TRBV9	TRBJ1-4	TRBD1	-	CASSPGTAQPNEKLFF	TGTGCCAGCAGCCCCGGGACAGCACAACCTAATGAAAAACTGTTTTTT